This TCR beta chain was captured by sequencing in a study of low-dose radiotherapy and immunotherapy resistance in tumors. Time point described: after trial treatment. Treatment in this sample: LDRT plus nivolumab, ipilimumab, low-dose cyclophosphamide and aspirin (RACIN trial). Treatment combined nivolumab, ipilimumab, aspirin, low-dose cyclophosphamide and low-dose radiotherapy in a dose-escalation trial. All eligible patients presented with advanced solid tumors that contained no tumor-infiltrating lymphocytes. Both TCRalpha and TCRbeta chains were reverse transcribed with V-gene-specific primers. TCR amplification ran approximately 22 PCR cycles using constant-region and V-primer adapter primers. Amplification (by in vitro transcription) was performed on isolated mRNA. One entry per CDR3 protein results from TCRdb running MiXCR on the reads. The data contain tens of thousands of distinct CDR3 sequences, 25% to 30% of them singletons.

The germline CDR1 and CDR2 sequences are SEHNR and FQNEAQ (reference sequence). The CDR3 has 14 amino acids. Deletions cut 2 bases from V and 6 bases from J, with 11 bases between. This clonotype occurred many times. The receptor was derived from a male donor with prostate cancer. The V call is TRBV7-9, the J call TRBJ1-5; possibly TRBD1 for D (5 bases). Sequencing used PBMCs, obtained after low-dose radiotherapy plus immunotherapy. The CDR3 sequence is CASSLSGTGQPQHF. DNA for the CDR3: TGTGCCAGCAGCTTATCAGGGACCGGTCAGCCCCAGCATTTT.